Listed here are 12 T cell receptor beta chains from one sample, sequenced in a study of T cell responses to AZD1222 COVID-19 vaccine. Libraries were prepared by immunoSEQ multiplex PCR; TCRdb keeps only in-frame clonotypes and omits some of them. The sample consists of roughly 100,000 clones, roughly 90% of them appearing once. Sequenced here: peripheral blood, sampled on day 0 of AZD1222 vaccination. Every receptor here comes from an adult in good health.

This rearrangement joins TRBV7-2 to TRBJ2-7, with D hard to call. CDR1 and CDR2 from the germline V gene are SGHTA and FQGNSA. V was trimmed by 1 base and J by 4 bases, leaving 5 bases between them. This CDR3 is 12 amino acids long. DNA of the CDR3: TGTGCCAGCAGCTTAGGGTCTTACGAGCAGTACTTC. As protein: CASSLGSYEQYF.

The rearrangement joins TRBV7-9 to TRBJ1-1; no firm D call. The V end lost 4 bases, the J end lost 8 bases, and 8 bases lay between the germline ends. The CDR3 consists of 11 residues. Germline lookup yields CDR1 SEHNR and CDR2 FQNEAQ (reference sequence). The CDR3 coding sequence is TGTGCCAGCAGCTCTCGTTGGGAAGCTTTCTTT. Translation: CASSSRWEAFF.

Remarks on this clone: Other DNA variants within this sample encode the same CDR3. The J gene is TRBJ2-2, the V gene TRBV28, with D tentatively TRBD1 or TRBD2 (5 bases each). The CDR3 runs to 15 residues. Germline V gene lookup returns CDR1 MDHEN and CDR2 SYDVKM. V lost 2 bases and J 3 bases, leaving 10 bases between the germline ends. This CDR3 reads CASSLGGSDTGELFF. CDR3 coding DNA: TGTGCCAGCAGTTTAGGGGGTAGCGACACCGGGGAGCTGTTTTTT.

The chain combines TRBV4-3 with TRBJ1-4; no clear D. V lost 3 bases and J lost 5, with 19 bases in between. The CDR3 extends over 17 amino acids. Germline-derived CDR1 and CDR2 are LGHNA and YSLEER. The CDR3 nucleotides read TGCGCCAGCAGCCATGATACCGTGGGCAGCCGCAATGAAAAACTGTTTTTT. Protein product: CASSHDTVGSRNEKLFF.

This chain uses TRBV7-9 with TRBJ2-5; D remains unclear. The CDR3 sequence is 12 residues long. Germline V gene lookup returns CDR1 SEHNR and CDR2 FQNEAQ (reference sequence). V lost 7 bases and J 5 bases, leaving 11 bases between the germline ends. This chain's CDR3 is CASTFGSETQYF. The DNA for the CDR3 is TGTGCCAGCACCTTTGGCTCGGAGACCCAGTACTTC.

The CDR3 bases are TGCGCCAGCAGCTTAGGACAGGGATCCACAGATACGCAGTATTTT. It translates to CASSLGQGSTDTQYF. The chain recombines TRBV5-1 with TRBJ2-3; 8 bases agree with TRBD1. V lost 2 bases, J lost 2 bases, and 4 bases stayed unmatched. Germline V gene data show CDR1 as SGHRS and CDR2 as YFSETQ. The CDR3 is 15 amino acids.

This clone was counted a single time. The V and J genes are TRBV28 and TRBJ2-7; D perhaps matches TRBD2 (5 bases). The CDR3 is made up of 12 amino acids. V was clipped by 5 bases and J by 9 bases, with 14 bases between them. Germline CDR1 MDHEN, CDR2 SYDVKM. CDR3 sequence (DNA): TGTGCCAGCAGTCCAGGACTTCGAGGGCAGTACTTC. It specifies CASSPGLRGQYF. The full variable domain, in which reference TRBV28 and TRBJ2-7 provide the parts outside the CDR3, is DVKVTQSSRYLVKRTGEKVFLECVQDMDHENMFWYRQDPGLGLRLIYFSYDVKMKEKGDIPEGYSVSREKKERFSLILESASTNQTSMYLCASSPGLRGQYFGPGTRLTVT.

The chain couples TRBV27 to TRBJ2-7, with D possibly matching TRBD2 (6 bases). Germline CDR1 reads MNHEY; CDR2 reads SMNVEV (reference sequence). The CDR3 has 14 amino acids. V lost 4 bases and J 2 bases, leaving 12 bases between the germline ends. The CDR3 reads CASSSQLAAYEQYF. DNA of the CDR3: TGTGCCAGCAGTTCTCAACTAGCAGCCTACGAGCAGTACTTC.

This clone was picked up a small number of times. In DNA, the CDR3 is TGTGCCAGCAGTGATCGGGTTCGGGGATATGGCACTGAAGCTTTCTTT. The encoded protein is CASSDRVRGYGTEAFF. The chain recombines TRBV6-1 with TRBJ1-1; D unclear. The CDR3 runs to 16 residues. CDR1 is MNHNS, CDR2 SASEGT, per germline. V was pared by 3 bases and J by 4 bases, with 18 bases between.

The chain couples TRBV4-2 to TRBJ1-1; TRBD1 might be the D (5 bases). This CDR3 spans 15 amino acids. Trimming stripped 0 bases from V and 2 bases from J, with 10 bases between. Germline CDR1 LGHNA, CDR2 YNFKEQ. CDR3 sequence (DNA): TGTGCCAGCAGCCAAGAGGCAGGGCCAAACACTGAAGCTTTCTTT. Protein sequence: CASSQEAGPNTEAFF.

This chain joins TRBV2 and TRBJ1-4, with D uncertain. The CDR3 has 13 residues. V shed 7 bases and J shed 4 bases, with 10 bases lying between them. CDR1 SNHLY and CDR2 FYNNEI come from the germline V gene. The CDR3 spells CASTLGGNEKLFF. DNA for the CDR3: TGTGCCAGCACCCTAGGCGGTAATGAAAAACTGTTTTTT.

The chain couples TRBV11-2 to TRBJ2-1, with 10 nucleotides matching TRBD2. CDR3 length equals 16 residues. Germline trimming cut 5 bases from V and 4 bases from J; bases unmatched to any gene: 8. In germline, CDR1 is SGHAT, CDR2 FQNNGV. DNA of the CDR3: TGTGCCAGCAGCCTCAGACTAGCGGGTGCTTACAATGAGCAGTTCTTC. It yields the protein CASSLRLAGAYNEQFF.